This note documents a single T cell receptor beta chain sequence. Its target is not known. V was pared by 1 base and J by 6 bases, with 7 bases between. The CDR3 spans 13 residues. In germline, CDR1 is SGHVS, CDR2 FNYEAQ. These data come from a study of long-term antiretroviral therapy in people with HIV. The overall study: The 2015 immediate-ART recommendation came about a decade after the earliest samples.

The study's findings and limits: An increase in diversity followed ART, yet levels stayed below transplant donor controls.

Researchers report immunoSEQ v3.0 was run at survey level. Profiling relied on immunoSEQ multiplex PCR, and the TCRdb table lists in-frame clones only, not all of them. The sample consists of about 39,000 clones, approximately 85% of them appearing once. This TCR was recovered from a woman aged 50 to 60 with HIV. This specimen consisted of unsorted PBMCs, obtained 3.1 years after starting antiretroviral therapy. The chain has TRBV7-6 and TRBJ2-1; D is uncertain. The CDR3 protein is CASSLGVSNEQFF. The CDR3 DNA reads TGTGCCAGCAGCTTAGGAGTCTCCAATGAGCAGTTCTTC.